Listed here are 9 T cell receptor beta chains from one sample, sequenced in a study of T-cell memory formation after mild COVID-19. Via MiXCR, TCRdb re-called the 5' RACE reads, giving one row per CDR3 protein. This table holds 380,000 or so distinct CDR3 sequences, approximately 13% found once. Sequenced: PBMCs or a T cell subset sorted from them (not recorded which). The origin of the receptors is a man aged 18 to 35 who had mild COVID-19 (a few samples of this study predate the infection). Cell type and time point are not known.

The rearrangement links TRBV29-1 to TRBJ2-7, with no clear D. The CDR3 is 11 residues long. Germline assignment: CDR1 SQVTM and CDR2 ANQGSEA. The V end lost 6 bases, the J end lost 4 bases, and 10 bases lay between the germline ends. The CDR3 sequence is CSVQFGYEQYV. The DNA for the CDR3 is TGCAGCGTACAGTTCGGGTACGAGCAGTACGTC.

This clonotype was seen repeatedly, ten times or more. CDR3 residues: CASSRTGTYEQYF. CDR3 coding DNA: TGTGCCAGCTCTCGGACAGGGACCTACGAGCAGTACTTC. The chain has TRBV6-5 and TRBJ2-7; 8 positions match TRBD1. Per germline, CDR1 MNHEY and CDR2 SVGAGI. The CDR3 has 13 amino acids. The J segment lost 2 bases and the V segment lost 8 bases, leaving 5 bases of the junction unmatched.

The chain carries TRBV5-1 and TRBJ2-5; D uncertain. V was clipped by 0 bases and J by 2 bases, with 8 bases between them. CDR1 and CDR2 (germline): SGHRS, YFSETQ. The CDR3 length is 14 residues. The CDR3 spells CASSLGNGQETQYF. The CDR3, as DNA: TGCGCCAGCAGCTTGGGCAACGGACAAGAGACCCAGTACTTC.

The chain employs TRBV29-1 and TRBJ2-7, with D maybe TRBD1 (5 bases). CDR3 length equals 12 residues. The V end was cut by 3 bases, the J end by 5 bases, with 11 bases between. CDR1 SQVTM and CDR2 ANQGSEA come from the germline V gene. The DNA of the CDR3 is TGCAGCGTTGAGGTGGGGCCCAACGAGCAGTACTTC. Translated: CSVEVGPNEQYF.

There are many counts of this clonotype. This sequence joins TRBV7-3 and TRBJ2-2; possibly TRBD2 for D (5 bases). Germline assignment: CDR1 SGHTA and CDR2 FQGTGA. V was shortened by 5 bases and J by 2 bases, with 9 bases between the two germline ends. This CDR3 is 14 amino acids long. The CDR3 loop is CASSTSGNTGELFF. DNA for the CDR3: TGTGCCAGCAGCACCAGCGGCAACACCGGGGAGCTGTTTTTT. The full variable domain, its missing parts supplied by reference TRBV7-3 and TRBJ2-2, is GAGVSQTPSNKVTEKGKYVELRCDPISGHTALYWYRQSLGQGPEFLIYFQGTGAADDSGLPNDRFFAVRPEGSVSTLKIQRTERGDSAVYLCASSTSGNTGELFFGEGSRLTVL.

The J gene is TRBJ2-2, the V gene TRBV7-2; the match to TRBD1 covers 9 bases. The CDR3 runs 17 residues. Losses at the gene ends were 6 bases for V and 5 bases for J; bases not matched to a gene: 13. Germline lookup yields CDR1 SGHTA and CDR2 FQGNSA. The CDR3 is CASRLRHRGRGTGELFF. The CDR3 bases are TGTGCCAGCAGACTACGTCACAGGGGGCGCGGGACCGGGGAGCTGTTTTTT.

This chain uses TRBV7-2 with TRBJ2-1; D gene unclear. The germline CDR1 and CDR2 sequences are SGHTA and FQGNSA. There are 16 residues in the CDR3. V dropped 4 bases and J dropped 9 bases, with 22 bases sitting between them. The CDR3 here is CASSSDLSLQRGEQFF. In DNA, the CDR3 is TGTGCCAGCAGCTCAGACCTTTCCCTACAGCGAGGTGAGCAGTTCTTC. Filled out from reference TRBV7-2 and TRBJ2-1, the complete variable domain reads GAGVSQSPSNKVTEKGKDVELRCDPISGHTALYWYRQSLGQGLEFLIYFQGNSAPDKSGLPSDRFSAERTGGSVSTLTIQRTQQEDSAVYLCASSSDLSLQRGEQFFGPGTRLTVL.

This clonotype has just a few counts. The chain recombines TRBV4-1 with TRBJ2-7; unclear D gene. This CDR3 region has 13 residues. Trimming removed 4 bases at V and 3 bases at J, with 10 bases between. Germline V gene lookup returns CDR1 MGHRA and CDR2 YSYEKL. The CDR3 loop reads CASSPRLSYEQYF. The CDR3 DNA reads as TGCGCCAGCAGCCCGCGACTTAGCTACGAGCAGTACTTC.

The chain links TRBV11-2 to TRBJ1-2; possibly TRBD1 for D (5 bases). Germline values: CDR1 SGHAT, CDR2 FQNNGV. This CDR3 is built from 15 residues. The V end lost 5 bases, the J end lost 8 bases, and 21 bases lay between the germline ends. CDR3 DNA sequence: TGTGCCAGCAGCCTCAACCATGGGACCGACCGCGGCTACACCTTC. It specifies CASSLNHGTDRGYTF.